The 9 T cell receptor beta chains below were found in one sample sequenced in a study of neurological immune-mediated disorders. Using its own MiXCR run on the 5' RACE reads, TCRdb lists one record per CDR3 protein. The repertoire holds 55,000 to 70,000 distinct CDR3 sequences, with about 3% as singletons. Input material: PBMCs. These receptors all come from a woman aged 45 to 65 with multiple sclerosis.

Points on this clonotype: A single base separates this from a much larger clone, so it may be a read error. The conserved phenylalanine or tryptophan is not found at the CDR3 terminus, so this likely reflects a read error. The chain joins TRBV15 to TRBJ1-3; possible D gene TRBD1, 5 bases. Trimming removed 6 bases at V and 4 bases at J, with 10 bases between. CDR1 and CDR2 from the germline V gene are LNHNV and YYDKDF (reference sequence). The CDR3 sequence is 13 residues long. This CDR3 is CATRDRQGNTIYC. The CDR3 bases are TGTGCCACCAGGGACCGACAGGGAAACACCATATATTGT.

This clonotype was counted at least ten times. This chain uses TRBV29-1 with TRBJ2-3; D possibly corresponds to TRBD2 (7 bases). Trimming stripped 1 base from V and 1 base from J, with 18 bases between. CDR1 SQVTM and CDR2 ANQGSEA come from the germline V gene. The CDR3 has 17 residues. The CDR3 DNA reads as TGCAGCGTTGAAGCGGGGGCGGGAGCGATCGGCACAGATACGCAGTATTTT. Its translation: CSVEAGAGAIGTDTQYF.

In its sample, this clonotype was seen many times. The chain is built from TRBV4-3 and TRBJ2-1; 10 bases map to TRBD2. J was trimmed by 7 bases and V by 4 bases; bases with no gene match: 13. CDR1 is LGHNA, CDR2 YSLEER, per germline. This CDR3 region has 17 residues. The CDR3 nucleotides read TGCGCCAGCAGCCCCCTCGGGGTAGCGGGAGGCCGAAATGAGCAGTTCTTC. This codes for CASSPLGVAGGRNEQFF.

This clonotype was found many times. The chain joins TRBV20-1 to TRBJ2-7, with no clear D. The CDR3 extends over 11 amino acids. With 3 bases removed from V and 3 bases from J, the gap between germline ends came to 6 bases. The germline V gene encodes CDR1 DFQATT and CDR2 SNEGSKA (reference sequence). The CDR3 loop is CSARILYEQYF. In DNA form, the CDR3 reads TGCAGTGCTAGGATCCTCTACGAGCAGTACTTC.

The sample holds many counts of this clonotype. The chain employs TRBV28 and TRBJ2-1; 8 bases align to TRBD2. Looked up from germline, CDR1 is MDHEN and CDR2 is SYDVKM. Unmatched junction bases numbered 6, after V lost 1 base and J lost 7 bases. The CDR3 is 15 amino acids. The CDR3 nucleotides read TGTGCCAGCAGTTTATATCAGCGGGAGTGGAATGAGCAGTTCTTC. Its protein is CASSLYQREWNEQFF.

The sample holds a few counts of this clonotype. It may be a read error: a sequence one base away is much more abundant. The gene calls are TRBV29-1 and TRBJ1-1, with D hard to call. Trimming took 7 bases from V and 1 from J, leaving 10 bases between them. This CDR3 region has 12 residues. CDR1 is SQVTM, CDR2 ANQGSEA, per germline. This chain's CDR3 is CSDGQRNTEAFF. The CDR3, as DNA: TGCAGCGATGGGCAGAGGAACACTGAAGCTTTCTTT.

The sample holds a few counts of this clonotype. The V call is TRBV12-3 or TRBV12-4, the J call TRBJ1-3; possibly TRBD1 for D (5 bases). The germline V and J ends were trimmed by 2 bases and 12 bases, with 14 bases remaining between them. The CDR3 loop spans 13 amino acids. CDR3 loop: CASSLQGGKNIYF. DNA of the CDR3: TGTGCCAGCAGTTTACAGGGTGGAAAAAACATATATTTT.

This clonotype was found many times. The J gene is TRBJ1-5, the V gene TRBV20-1; weak D call: TRBD1 (5 bases). Germline V gene sequence: CDR1 DFQATT, CDR2 SNEGSKA (reference sequence). Deletions cut 6 bases from V and 5 bases from J, with 20 bases between. CDR3 length: 15 residues. This CDR3 is CSADWGRGGYQPQHF. The CDR3 nucleotides are TGCAGTGCCGACTGGGGGAGGGGCGGATATCAGCCCCAGCATTTT.

This clonotype has ten or more counts. This chain connects TRBV28 to TRBJ1-1; 7 bases are shared with TRBD1. The CDR3 loop spans 12 amino acids. V lost 8 bases and J lost 4; bases outside the gene matches: 4. Germline V lookup: CDR1 MDHEN, CDR2 SYDVKM. The CDR3 bases are TGTGCCAGCGACAGGGTTGGCACTGAAGCTTTCTTT. Its protein is CASDRVGTEAFF. Full variable domain (rest looked up from reference TRBV28 and TRBJ1-1): DVKVTQSSRYLVKRTGEKVFLECVQDMDHENMFWYRQDPGLGLRLIYFSYDVKMKEKGDIPEGYSVSREKKERFSLILESASTNQTSMYLCASDRVGTEAFFGQGTRLTVV.